Detailed here is one T cell receptor beta chain. Study processing details: Filtering of immunoSEQ junctional sequences could not match full-length read filtering. Method: immunoSEQ multiplex PCR; TCRdb's copy keeps in-frame clones and lacks some. The DNA was the basis for D and trimming; V, J and clone size are from that table. The sample holds about 490,000 clones, 81% seen once. The data are from a study of shared clonotypes between healthy human individuals. Overall study context: The donor group consisted of two women and three men, aged 18 to 49.

The CDR3 is 17 residues long. V was cut by 1 base and J by 0 bases, with 10 bases left in between. Germline V gives CDR1 LGHNA, CDR2 YSLEER. Only Caucasian adults living in Nashville, Tennessee served as donors. Samples left unsorted employed some 100 million PBMCs for genomic DNA. The clonotype originates from a woman in her forties in good health. Some clones in this sample may be carry-over from other donors' samples. The chain recombines TRBV4-3 with TRBJ1-6; a possible D gene is TRBD1 (6 bases). Sequencing was carried out using PBMCs. The CDR3 protein is CASSQVGGASYNSPLHF. For the CDR3, the DNA is TGCGCCAGCAGCCAAGTGGGGGGGGCCTCCTATAATTCACCCCTCCACTTT.